This T cell receptor beta chain is drawn from a study of cytomegalovirus exposure and HLA in healthy donors. This CDR3 region has 15 residues. V shed 0 bases, J shed 2 bases, and the junction held 4 bases outside the gene matches. The germline gives CDR1 SQVTM, CDR2 ANQGSEA. Broader study findings: Later, TCR association rates were found to vary by HLA locus, highest for DRB1 and lowest for HLA-C.

Researchers ran the PCR with 60 Vbeta and 13 Jbeta primers. Methods used by the authors: Around 10 million of the about 80 million unique TCR beta chains counted in a later analysis were shared. Measured with immunoSEQ multiplex PCR; TCRdb has only the in-frame clones, and not every one. V, J and clone size are those of that table, while D and trimming were read from the DNA. This table holds approximately 79,000 clones, around 77% found once. On this clone itself: What it binds is not known.

The receptor's source is a boy aged 5-17 years in good health and CMV-seronegative. The V gene is TRBV29-1, the J gene TRBJ2-1; 7 bases match TRBD2. The sequencing sample was made of PBMCs. This CDR3 is CSVEEVGGAYNEQFF. DNA of the CDR3: TGCAGCGTTGAAGAGGTGGGGGGGGCCTACAATGAGCAGTTCTTC.